The rows below give T cell receptor beta chains drawn from one sample of a study of T-cell reconstitution after alpha-beta-depleted transplantation in children. TCRdb independently ran MiXCR on the PCR reads; one entry per CDR3 protein. Of more than 75,000 distinct CDR3 sequences in the sample, about a quarter were seen once. Sequencing was performed on PBMCs, taken before TCRalphabeta/CD19-depleted stem cell transplant. These receptors came from a boy aged 2-15 years with acute lymphoblastic leukemia, due to receive a stem cell transplant. The conserved cysteine and the conserved F or W are not part of the CDR3 here. Some rows mark clone size as missing; the rest say once, few, many or name a class of expanded clone.

clone size,V gene,CDR3 protein
few,TRBV28,ASSLISPETQY
NA,TRBV5-5,ASSANGHNEQF
NA,TRBV20-1,SARVQSAGQADFFHEQY
few,TRBV29-1,SVGDRDIGEQF
NA,TRBV11-2,ASSKGREDRPRF
many,TRBV12-3/TRBV12-4,ASSLIRGGEQY
NA,TRBV18,ASSPLLSVLGEQY
many,TRBV12-3/TRBV12-4,ASSFGRDYEQY
NA,TRBV20-1,SASSGQGATYEQY
NA,TRBV11-2,ASSLLVSGGTPGNTIY
many,TRBV12-3/TRBV12-4,ASSSGDYEQY
NA,TRBV5-6,ASSLFEGYVEQY
NA,TRBV12-3/TRBV12-4,ASSLGDSQILQH
NA,TRBV10-3,AMGPKETQY
NA,TRBV20-1,SARGTVTGELF
many,TRBV27,ASSLFGRLRGEKLF
NA,TRBV7-2,ASSLRTSGGIEQF
few,TRBV20-1,SASLVGANVLT
NA,TRBV5-1,ASSIEPGTGYGYT
NA,TRBV12-3/TRBV12-4,ASNGGGPYGYT
few,TRBV6-5,ASSYRIETGGYNYNEQF
NA,TRBV14,ASSLLGPGEQY
large,TRBV27,ASSLGTSINEQF
many,TRBV20-1,SARRQGTDTQY
few,TRBV5-1,ASSLARDEQF
NA,TRBV7-9,ASSLSERARGELF
few,TRBV24-1,ATSDLDSNQPQH
few,TRBV7-2,ASSLKGVSHPY
NA,TRBV20-1,SARRQKNQPQH
NA,TRBV28,ASSSLSGTGELF
NA,TRBV14,ASSLQLATNEQF
few,TRBV12-3/TRBV12-4,ASRGDRGDYNEQF
few,TRBV20-1,SAGPRSGGATDTQY
few,TRBV7-8,ASSLARSGGATGELF